The 4 T cell receptor beta chains listed next were all sequenced from one sample in a study of OX40 agonist ivuxolimab in advanced cancers. This table comes from immunoSEQ multiplex PCR, and its TCRdb copy is limited to in-frame clones, with some not included. The table lists 65,000 to 80,000 clones, approximately 88% of them singletons, with 10% to 15% in the top ten. The source material was CD4+ or CD8+ T cells sorted from blood, sampled in a trial of the OX40 agonist ivuxolimab. Every receptor here comes from an adult with an advanced solid tumor such as melanoma, head and neck, liver or kidney cancer.

The chain recombines TRBV4-1 with TRBJ2-7; no clear D gene. CDR3 length: 13 residues. V was shortened by 4 bases and J by 5 bases, with 12 bases between the two germline ends. From germline, CDR1 is MGHRA and CDR2 YSYEKL. The CDR3 sequence is CASSPDASNEQYF. The DNA of the CDR3 is TGCGCCAGCAGCCCCGATGCCAGCAACGAGCAGTACTTC.

The genes are TRBV11-3 and TRBJ2-7; no clear D. The CDR3 covers 16 residues. Trimming pared 1 base from V and 5 bases from J, leaving 18 bases between. Germline-derived CDR1 and CDR2 are SGHNT and YENEEA. The CDR3 here is CASSLGSRLVPDEQYF. The CDR3 DNA reads as TGTGCCAGCAGCTTAGGTTCACGGCTAGTTCCAGACGAGCAGTACTTC.

The chain joins TRBV6-5 to TRBJ1-1; D is ambiguous. Germline values: CDR1 MNHEY, CDR2 SVGAGI. The V end lost 2 bases, the J end lost 1 base, and 8 bases lay between the germline ends. CDR3 length equals 14 residues. Written as DNA, the CDR3 is TGTGCCAGCAGTTACGGGTTGGGGAACACTGAAGCTTTCTTT. Translating gives CASSYGLGNTEAFF.

This chain uses TRBV12-5 with TRBJ1-5; no firm D call. V was pared by 0 bases and J by 2 bases, with 20 bases between. The length of the CDR3 is 19 residues. Germline V lookup: CDR1 LGHNT, CDR2 FRNRAP. The CDR3 is CASGLVTLDERVGNQPQHF. In DNA, the CDR3 is TGTGCTAGTGGTTTGGTAACTCTCGATGAACGTGTCGGCAATCAGCCCCAGCATTTT.